These T cell receptor beta chains were read from a single sample in a study of PD-L1 blockade in urothelial cancer. The data were produced by immunoSEQ multiplex PCR, yet TCRdb's version contains in-frame clones alone and is incomplete. The sample lists approximately 35,000 clones, about a third occurring once. Source: tumor tissue, taken before atezolizumab (anti-PD-L1) treatment. The origin of the receptors is a man in his sixties with urothelial cancer. The CDR3 runs from the conserved cysteine through the conserved F or W. The D gene is left open where the match is weak. Size tells how often a clone was seen (once, few, many) or the class of an expanded clone, and some rows leave it out.

v_call	d_call	clone_size	cdr3_length	j_call	cdr3_nt	cdr3_aa
TRBV11-3	NA	few	15	TRBJ2-3	TGTGCCAGCAGTCCCCGGCTTAGTACGGCAGATACGCAGTATTTT	CASSPRLSTADTQYF
TRBV19	NA	once	14	TRBJ1-4	TGTGCCAGTAGATCGGGGCTCGGGAATGAAAAACTGTTTTTT	CASRSGLGNEKLFF
TRBV5-1	NA	once	16	TRBJ1-1	TGCGCCAGCAGCGTCGGACAGTCGGCTGGGAGGCGGGGAGCTTTCTTT	CASSVGQSAGRRGAFF
TRBV28	TRBD1	NA	16	TRBJ1-5	TGTGCCAGCAGTCCTTATCGACAGGGGGATACTCAGCCCCAGCATTTT	CASSPYRQGDTQPQHF
TRBV19	NA	NA	14	TRBJ1-1	TGTGCCAGTAGTATACAAGGAGGAAACACTGAAGCTTTCTTT	CASSIQGGNTEAFF
TRBV11-3	NA	NA	18	TRBJ1-3	TGTGCCAGCAGCTTGGCGACGTCCAGGTGGAGCTCTGGAAACACCATATATTTT	CASSLATSRWSSGNTIYF
TRBV18	NA	NA	15	TRBJ2-3	TGTGCCAGCTCACTTAGTACGAGCGGCACAGATACGCAGTATTTT	CASSLSTSGTDTQYF
TRBV2	TRBD2	few	16	TRBJ2-2	TGTGCCAGCAGCGCCGGGACTAGCGGGGCCACCGGGGAGCTGTTTTTT	CASSAGTSGATGELFF
TRBV11-3	NA	many	16	TRBJ2-1	TGTGCCAGCAGCTTAGAATACTTCAGGGCTTACAATGAGCAGTTCTTC	CASSLEYFRAYNEQFF
TRBV6-8	NA	few	13	TRBJ2-3	TGTGCCAGCAGTGACTCGACGTCAGGTACGCAGTATTTT	CASSDSTSGTQYF
TRBV19	NA	NA	12	TRBJ1-2	TGTGCCAGTAGTATAGGCTCGAATGGCTACACCTTC	CASSIGSNGYTF
TRBV30	NA	NA	13	TRBJ1-2	TGTGCCTGGAGTGTACGGCAGAACTATGGCTACACCTTC	CAWSVRQNYGYTF
TRBV6-8	NA	many	15	TRBJ2-7	TGTGCCAGCAGTTACTCGTTGGCCCCAACGGGCGGGCAGTACTTC	CASSYSLAPTGGQYF
TRBV30	NA	NA	15	TRBJ1-2	TGTGCCTGGAGTTTGTCGGCCAGGGATAGATATGGCTACACCTTC	CAWSLSARDRYGYTF
TRBV6-8	TRBD1	few	15	TRBJ1-5	TGTGCCAGCAGTCTGACAGGGGTGAGCAATCAGCCCCAGCATTTT	CASSLTGVSNQPQHF
TRBV6-8	NA	NA	13	TRBJ2-7	TGTGCCAGCAGTCTCCGTGGGCCTTACGAGCAGTACTTC	CASSLRGPYEQYF
TRBV28	NA	NA	15	TRBJ2-5	TGTGCCAGCAGCCCCCAGGTCGGGTCTCAAGAGACCCAGTACTTC	CASSPQVGSQETQYF
TRBV7-7	NA	few	15	TRBJ2-2	TGTGCCAGCAGCTTAGTGGTACGGGGCACCGGGGAGCTGTTTTTT	CASSLVVRGTGELFF
TRBV6-8	TRBD2	NA	16	TRBJ2-1	TGTGCCAGCATATCCGGAGGGCTAGCGGGAGGCCATGAGCAGTTCTTC	CASISGGLAGGHEQFF
TRBV11-3	TRBD1	few	16	TRBJ1-1	TGTGCCAGCAGCCGCTTAGGACAGGGGGCGTCACCTGAAGCTTTCTTT	CASSRLGQGASPEAFF
TRBV19	TRBD1	NA	17	TRBJ2-6	TGTGCCATTTCACCGGGACAGGGCCTCTCTGGGGCCAACGTCCTGACTTTC	CAISPGQGLSGANVLTF
TRBV18	NA	NA	16	TRBJ1-3	TGTGCCAGCTCACCATCGGCAGGGATCTCTGGAAACACCATATATTTT	CASSPSAGISGNTIYF
TRBV2	NA	few	15	TRBJ2-7	TGTGCCAGCAGTGAAGCTGCGGGGCTACCCTACGAGCAGTACTTC	CASSEAAGLPYEQYF
TRBV28	NA	NA	16	TRBJ2-1	TGTGCCAGCAGCCCAACTCGTCCCGGGAGCCTTGGTGAGCAGTTCTTC	CASSPTRPGSLGEQFF
TRBV6-8	NA	NA	12	TRBJ2-5	TGTGCCGGGCAGGGGAATTTGGAGACCCAGTACTTC	CAGQGNLETQYF
TRBV28	NA	NA	15	TRBJ1-5	TGTGCCAGCAGATTTGATATGGGAAACAATCAGCCCCAGCATTTT	CASRFDMGNNQPQHF
TRBV6-8	TRBD1	NA	13	TRBJ1-1	TGTGCCAGCAGTCGACAGGGCTGGACTGAAGCTTTCTTT	CASSRQGWTEAFF
TRBV28	NA	NA	15	TRBJ2-2	TGTGCCAGCTATATGGCAAGATCGAACACCGGGGAGCTGTTTTTT	CASYMARSNTGELFF
TRBV11-3	NA	few	14	TRBJ2-7	TGTGCCAGCAGCTTTAATTCTGGGTCCTACGAGCAGTACTTC	CASSFNSGSYEQYF
TRBV10-2	NA	NA	16	TRBJ2-2	TGCGCCAGCAGTCATCAGGGACGGATCCCAGTCGGGGAGCTGTTTTTT	CASSHQGRIPVGELFF
TRBV5-1	TRBD1	NA	15	TRBJ1-4	TGCGCCAGCAGCGTACCGGGACAGGGTGTTGAAAAACTGTTTTTT	CASSVPGQGVEKLFF
TRBV29-1	NA	NA	15	TRBJ1-5	TGCAGCGTTGATTTTCGGAAACATAGCAATCAGCCCCAGCATTTT	CSVDFRKHSNQPQHF
TRBV18	NA	NA	14	TRBJ2-1	TGTGCCAGCTCAGCAAACCCCGGGAACAATGAGCAGTTCTTC	CASSANPGNNEQFF
TRBV25-1	NA	NA	15	TRBJ2-3	TGTGCCAGCAGTGCCTTGGGCACCCTGGCAGATACGCAGTATTTT	CASSALGTLADTQYF
TRBV11-3	TRBD1	few	15	TRBJ2-7	TGTGCCAGCAGCTCACGCCGGGACAGGGTGGGGGAGCAGTACTTC	CASSSRRDRVGEQYF
TRBV14	NA	few	13	TRBJ1-3	TGTGCCAGCAGCCAAGTACCCGGAAACACCATATATTTT	CASSQVPGNTIYF
TRBV15	NA	NA	20	TRBJ1-3	TGTGCCACCAGCAGATCACTCGCCGGGACCTCAACGGGAGCTGGAAACACCATATATTTT	CATSRSLAGTSTGAGNTIYF
TRBV4-1	NA	NA	16	TRBJ2-1	TGCGCCAGCAGCCAAGAAGGGCAGAGCTCCTACAATGAGCAGTTCTTC	CASSQEGQSSYNEQFF